This T cell receptor beta chain was observed in a study of cytomegalovirus exposure and HLA in healthy donors. Across the study: The 95 to 150 validation repertoires used a platform that matched the one used for the roughly 700 first-cohort repertoires, as a later analysis reported.

The donors belonged to the approximately 120-subject validation cohort, separate from the approximately 700-subject first cohort. Note on this clone: The antigen is undetermined.

Whole-study findings and limits: There were 150 to 200 TCR beta chains listed as cytomegalovirus-associated. Reports credit the classifier with highly specific, highly sensitive diagnosis of cytomegalovirus status.

Repertoires were generated with immunoSEQ multiplex PCR, while TCRdb's copy carries only in-frame clones and drops some. This sample yields over 200,000 clones, of which about 92% are seen a single time; approximately 3.1% belongs to the top ten. The TCR sequence derives from a woman aged 30 to 39 in good health and CMV-seronegative. Material: PBMCs.

CDR3 sequence reads: CASSTLGNTEAFF. The DNA for the CDR3 is TGTGCCAGCAGCACCCTAGGGAACACTGAAGCTTTCTTT. This chain connects TRBV5-5 to TRBJ1-1, with D uncertain. The V end was cut by 4 bases, the J end by 1 base, with 8 bases between. The CDR3 totals 13 residues. Germline V lookup: CDR1 SGHKS, CDR2 YYEKEE (reference sequence).